This passage covers 7 T cell receptor beta chains from one sample sequenced in a study of cytomegalovirus exposure and HLA in healthy donors. The PCR employed 60 Vbeta primers together with 13 Jbeta primers. Some clones are missing from TCRdb's copy, which holds only in-frame ones; the method was immunoSEQ multiplex PCR. The sample has over 200,000 clones, more than 70% seen once. Material: PBMCs. These receptors were taken from a human donor in good health.

This rearrangement joins TRBV9 to TRBJ1-2; D uncertain. V was pared by 0 bases and J by 1 base, with 7 bases between. This CDR3 region has 14 residues. Germline V gene data show CDR1 as SGDLS and CDR2 as YYNGEE. The CDR3 here is CASSVDSHNYGYTF. CDR3 DNA: TGTGCCAGCAGCGTAGATAGTCATAACTATGGCTACACCTTC.

The chain recombines TRBV11-3 with TRBJ2-5; TRBD1 agrees at 8 bases. The trim removed 4 bases at V and 7 bases at J, leaving 14 bases unmatched. CDR1 and CDR2 (germline): SGHNT, YENEEA. This CDR3 has 16 residues. CDR3 in DNA: TGTGCCAGCAGCTCATCTAAGGACAGGGTAAAGGGGACCCAGTACTTC. Amino acids: CASSSSKDRVKGTQYF.

The genes are TRBV7-2 and TRBJ2-7, with D possibly being TRBD1 (5 bases). The length of the CDR3 is 14 residues. CDR1 SGHTA and CDR2 FQGNSA come from the germline V gene. Trimming took 1 base from V and 1 from J, leaving 8 bases between them. The CDR3 DNA follows: TGTGCCAGCAGCTTAGAACAGGTTTCCTACGAGCAGTACTTC. Its protein product is CASSLEQVSYEQYF. The whole variable domain, filled in from reference TRBV7-2 and TRBJ2-7, reads GAGVSQSPSNKVTEKGKDVELRCDPISGHTALYWYRQSLGQGLEFLIYFQGNSAPDKSGLPSDRFSAERTGGSVSTLTIQRTQQEDSAVYLCASSLEQVSYEQYFGPGTRLTVT.

The chain joins TRBV28 to TRBJ2-7; D is perhaps TRBD1 (5 bases). The CDR3 is 12 residues long. Trimming removed 6 bases at V and 3 bases at J, with 9 bases between. The V gene's germline CDR1 is MDHEN and CDR2 SYDVKM. The CDR3 DNA reads TGTGCCAGCAGACCGACAGACTACGAGCAGTACTTC. It codes for CASRPTDYEQYF. The full variable domain, with the rest looked up from reference TRBV28 and TRBJ2-7, is DVKVTQSSRYLVKRTGEKVFLECVQDMDHENMFWYRQDPGLGLRLIYFSYDVKMKEKGDIPEGYSVSREKKERFSLILESASTNQTSMYLCASRPTDYEQYFGPGTRLTVT.

This clone was picked up one time. This chain connects TRBV28 to TRBJ2-7; possible D gene TRBD2, 6 bases. Germline CDR1 is MDHEN and CDR2 is SYDVKM. V was clipped by 1 base and J by 5 bases, with 12 bases between them. CDR3 length: 14 amino acids. The CDR3 is CASSLFLTRNEQYF. As DNA, the CDR3 is TGTGCCAGCAGTTTATTTCTGACTAGGAACGAGCAGTACTTC. Full variable domain (missing parts from reference TRBV28 and TRBJ2-7): DVKVTQSSRYLVKRTGEKVFLECVQDMDHENMFWYRQDPGLGLRLIYFSYDVKMKEKGDIPEGYSVSREKKERFSLILESASTNQTSMYLCASSLFLTRNEQYFGPGTRLTVT.

This clone appeared a single time. The V call is TRBV15, the J call TRBJ1-4; 8 bases fit TRBD1. The V gene's germline CDR1 is LNHNV and CDR2 YYDKDF (reference sequence). The CDR3 covers 15 residues. Unmatched junction bases numbered 5, after V lost 0 bases and J lost 8 bases. CDR3 loop: CATSRDRQGAEKLFF. The CDR3 region has the DNA TGTGCCACCAGCAGAGATCGCCAGGGGGCGGAAAAACTGTTTTTT.

This clone is a singleton in its sample. The chain is built from TRBV5-1 and TRBJ2-5, with D perhaps TRBD1 (6 bases). The V gene's germline CDR1 is SGHRS and CDR2 YFSETQ. This CDR3 is 15 amino acids long. The V gene lost 0 bases and the J gene lost 4 bases, with 13 bases spanning the gap. DNA for the CDR3: TGCGCCAGCAGCTTGGGGGGACAAAGGGGAGAGACCCAGTACTTC. Translation: CASSLGGQRGETQYF.